These 17 T cell receptor beta chains were sequenced from one sample in a study of blood T cells in healthy people across ages. A sample-barcoded 5' primer and a J-beta primer mix were used in a second PCR of about 7 to 11 cycles. MiXCR was run by TCRdb on the 5' RACE reads, yielding one entry per CDR3 protein. This sample has hundreds of thousands of distinct CDR3 sequences, with around 40% found just once. The specimen was blood. The receptors derive from a woman in her fifties or sixties in good health.

The chain uses TRBV27 and TRBJ2-1, with D possibly called TRBD1 or TRBD2 (5 bases each). CDR1 is MNHEY and CDR2 is SMNVEV in the germline V gene (reference sequence). Trimming shortened V by 6 bases and J by 0 bases, and 12 bases separated the two germline ends. The CDR3 sequence is 15 residues long. CDR3 sequence: CASSRRDVSYNEQFF. The CDR3 DNA is TGTGCCAGCAGCCGCCGGGACGTCTCCTACAATGAGCAGTTCTTC.

There are many counts of this clonotype. The chain recombines TRBV29-1 with TRBJ2-5; D is perhaps TRBD1 or TRBD2 (5 bases each). The last part of the DNA fits TRBJ2-7 better; the J call may be wrong. Per germline, CDR1 SQVTM and CDR2 ANQGSEA. The CDR3 sequence is 11 residues long. The CDR3 nucleotides are TGCAGCGTTGTCCTGGGGGACGAGCAGTACTTC. Translation gives CSVVLGDEQYF.

This clonotype was seen repeatedly, ten times or more. In DNA form, the CDR3 reads TGTGCCAGCAGCCCCGGACTAGCGGGAGAGACAGATACGCAGTATTTT. Translating gives CASSPGLAGETDTQYF. This rearrangement joins TRBV7-2 to TRBJ2-3; 13 nucleotides agree with TRBD2. This CDR3 spans 16 amino acids. Germline V gene lookup returns CDR1 SGHTA and CDR2 FQGNSA. J gave up 3 bases and V 5 bases, and 5 bases lay outside the gene matches.

In this sample, this clonotype turned up a few times. This chain connects TRBV7-8 to TRBJ2-7; D is unresolved. The CDR3 totals 15 residues. V lost 1 base and J lost 2, with 12 bases in between. Germline CDR1 SGHVS, CDR2 FQNEAQ. In DNA, the CDR3 is TGTGCCAGCAGCTTAGGTTCACAGATCACCTACGAGCAGTACTTC. Encoded protein: CASSLGSQITYEQYF.

The chain is built from TRBV15 and TRBJ2-4; D possibly uses TRBD1 or TRBD2 (5 bases each). The J call is uncertain, as TRBJ2-5 better fits the DNA end. This CDR3 has 13 residues. The germline gives CDR1 LNHNV, CDR2 YYDKDF (reference sequence). DNA of the CDR3: TGTGCCACCAGCGGGGGTGAAGGAGAGACCCAGTACTTC. This sequence encodes CATSGGEGETQYF.

This clonotype was observed a handful of times. This chain's CDR3 is CASSLTRTSAEQFF. The CDR3 DNA follows: TGTGCCAGCAGTTTAACCCGGACTAGCGCTGAGCAGTTCTTC. The chain employs TRBV27 and TRBJ2-1; TRBD2 aligns across 9 bases. With 2 bases clipped from V and 9 bases from J, the junction kept 5 bases outside the gene matches. The germline gives CDR1 MNHEY, CDR2 SMNVEV (reference sequence). The CDR3 runs 14 residues.

This clonotype was seen only a few times. The chain recombines TRBV29-1 with TRBJ2-3; D unclear. The CDR3 spans 12 residues. V lost 3 bases and J 7 bases, leaving 11 bases between the germline ends. Per germline, CDR1 SQVTM and CDR2 ANQGSEA. The CDR3 loop is CSVETGAYTQYF. For the CDR3, the DNA is TGCAGCGTTGAGACTGGAGCGTATACGCAGTATTTT.

The chain combines TRBV9 with TRBJ2-1, with TRBD1 matching over 9 bases. CDR1 and CDR2 (germline): SGDLS, YYNGEE. The CDR3 covers 16 residues. The V segment lost 4 bases and the J segment 1 base; nucleotides outside the gene matches: 6. CDR3 residues: CASSPLGQGSYNEQFF. The CDR3 DNA reads as TGTGCCAGCAGCCCCCTGGGACAGGGTTCCTACAATGAGCAGTTCTTC.

This clonotype has just a few counts. This chain joins TRBV28 and TRBJ2-2; D remains unclear. V gave up 5 bases and J gave up 6 bases, with 13 bases separating them. This CDR3 spans 14 amino acids. From germline, CDR1 is MDHEN and CDR2 SYDVKM. CDR3 protein: CASSPGGQAGELFF. DNA for the CDR3: TGTGCCAGCAGTCCTGGTGGGCAGGCCGGGGAGCTGTTTTTT.

In this sample, this clonotype turned up many times. J is TRBJ2-7 and V is TRBV7-2; perhaps TRBD1 as D (5 bases). Per the germline V gene, CDR1 is SGHTA and CDR2 is FQGNSA. Trimming removed 5 bases from V and 5 bases from J, with 16 bases in between. The CDR3 spans 14 residues. In DNA, the CDR3 is TGTGCCAGCAGCCTCGACTTTAGGGGAAACGAGCAGTACTTC. Residues: CASSLDFRGNEQYF.

This chain joins TRBV20-1 and TRBJ2-6; D tentatively reads TRBD1 or TRBD2 (5 bases each). Trimming pared 5 bases from V and 0 bases from J, leaving 11 bases between. Per the germline V gene, CDR1 is DFQATT and CDR2 is SNEGSKA (reference sequence). CDR3 length: 15 residues. In DNA, the CDR3 is TGCAGTGCTGGTCTTGGGGGCTCTGGGGCCAACGTCCTGACTTTC. It yields the protein CSAGLGGSGANVLTF.

The rearrangement uses TRBV7-2 and TRBJ2-4; D may be TRBD2 (6 bases). Judging by the DNA end, TRBJ2-7 fits better; the J call may be wrong. Germline loops: CDR1 SGHTA, CDR2 FQGNSA. The CDR3 covers 14 residues. DNA for the CDR3: TGTGCCAGCAGCTCAGTGGCGGGATACTACGAGCAGTACTTC. Protein product: CASSSVAGYYEQYF.

This clonotype is a singleton in its sample. A read error may be the cause here, since a much bigger clone is one base away. The chain links TRBV5-1 to TRBJ2-5; D is unclear. The germline V gene has CDR1 SGHRS and CDR2 YFSETQ. The CDR3 runs to 13 residues. V gave up 3 bases and J gave up 5 bases, with 11 bases separating them. The CDR3 DNA reads as TGCGCCAGCAGCTGGAGTCTAGTGGAGACCCAGTACTTC. This sequence encodes CASSWSLVETQYF.

This clonotype showed up many times. The chain recombines TRBV7-9 with TRBJ1-2; the D gene is possibly TRBD1 (6 bases). Germline CDR1 is SEHNR and CDR2 is FQNEAQ (reference sequence). The CDR3 loop spans 13 amino acids. Trimming cost V 2 bases and J 5 bases, with 9 bases left between them. CDR3 DNA: TGTGCCAGCAGCTTATCAGGGGATTATGGCTACACCTTC. It codes for CASSLSGDYGYTF.

This chain uses TRBV6-1 with TRBJ1-3; no reliable D call. This CDR3 comprises 14 residues. Germline CDR1 is MNHNS and CDR2 is SASEGT. V shed 1 base and J shed 4 bases, with 8 bases lying between them. CDR3 amino acids: CASSEDGRGNTIYF. CDR3 sequence (DNA): TGTGCCAGCAGTGAAGACGGGAGAGGAAACACCATATATTTT.

The CDR3 loop reads CASSHPATDTQYF. For the CDR3, the DNA is TGCGCCAGCAGCCACCCTGCGACAGATACGCAGTATTTT. The chain recombines TRBV4-1 with TRBJ2-3; D unclear. The CDR3 is 13 amino acids. V shed 3 bases and J shed 3 bases, with 7 bases lying between them. CDR1 is MGHRA and CDR2 is YSYEKL in the germline V gene.

In its sample, this clonotype was seen a few times. The rearrangement uses TRBV20-1 and TRBJ2-5; D ambiguous. This CDR3 has 14 residues. The germline V and J ends were trimmed by 5 bases and 5 bases, with 18 bases remaining between them. Germline-derived CDR1 and CDR2 are DFQATT and SNEGSKA (reference sequence). This CDR3 is CSASDPQRLETQYF. CDR3 in DNA: TGCAGTGCTTCAGATCCCCAAAGACTGGAGACCCAGTACTTC.